This T cell receptor (beta chain) was found in a study of molecular identifiers for immune sequencing clone quantification. General study points: A single cell's spiked Jurkat TCR RNA was reportedly detectable among more than 950,000 naive cells.

To note about this clonotype: Its antigen remains unknown.

This CDR3 spans 14 amino acids. V lost 2 bases, J lost 3 bases, and 11 bases lay in between. The V gene's germline CDR1 is MNHEY and CDR2 SMNVEV (reference sequence). Preparation of the bulk TCR libraries relied on previously described methods and listed TCR primers. TCRdb ran MiXCR on the PCR reads and lists one entry per CDR3 protein. Of some 590,000 distinct CDR3 sequences listed, less than 30% were seen once; the top ten hold 0.78%. V is TRBV27 and J is TRBJ2-7; D gene uncertain. This clonotype originated in a human donor in good health. Some libraries in this study had Jurkat cell RNA spiked in. The sequenced sample was naive CD8+ T cells from blood, with Jurkat cell RNA spiked in. Subset reported: FACS-sorted CD8+CD4-CCR7+CD45RA+ naive T cells. CDR3 protein: CASSLQLGYYEQYF. Here the CDR3 DNA reads TGTGCCAGCAGTTTACAGCTAGGCTACTACGAGCAGTACTTC.